Each of the 13 T cell receptor beta chains below was sequenced from the same sample in a study of shared clonotypes between healthy human individuals. Profiled with immunoSEQ multiplex PCR; TCRdb holds only in-frame clones, not every one. In the table there are 980,000 or so clones, approximately 80% of which are singletons. The sequencing input was memory CD4+ T cells sorted from blood. As to subset: CD45RA-negative fraction. Source of these receptors: a man aged 18 to 30 in good health.

About this clone: The sample has other DNA sequences that encode this CDR3 too. The chain couples TRBV5-5 to TRBJ2-1; D ambiguous. The V gene lost 5 bases and the J gene lost 1 base, with 7 bases spanning the gap. Per germline, CDR1 SGHKS and CDR2 YYEKEE (reference sequence). The CDR3 length is 13 residues. CDR3 sequence reads: CASSSESYNEQFF. The CDR3, as DNA: TGTGCCAGCAGTTCCGAATCCTACAATGAGCAGTTCTTC.

With regard to this clone: An end of the junction differs from the germline gene, which may be a read error. The rearrangement uses TRBV5-4 and TRBJ2-2; 8 nucleotides align to TRBD2. Germline V CDR1 and CDR2: SGHNT, YYREEE (reference sequence). CDR3 size: 15 residues. The CDR3 reads CASSPKRELTAELFF. DNA of the CDR3: TGTGCCAGCAGCCCGAAGCGGGAGCTCACCGCGGAGCTGTTTTTT.

V and J are TRBV5-1 and TRBJ1-2; 8 nucleotides align to TRBD1. Looked up from germline, CDR1 is SGHRS and CDR2 is YFSETQ. With V trimmed by 4 bases and J by 3 bases, 2 bases remained unmatched. The CDR3 length is 13 residues. This chain's CDR3 is CASSGQGHYGYTF. DNA for the CDR3: TGCGCCAGCAGCGGACAGGGACACTATGGCTACACCTTC. Full variable domain (missing parts from reference TRBV5-1 and TRBJ1-2): KAGVTQTPRYLIKTRGQQVTLSCSPISGHRSVSWYQQTPGQGLQFLFEYFSETQRNKGNFPGRFSGRQFSNSRSEMNVSTLELGDSALYLCASSGQGHYGYTFGSGTRLTVV.

CDR3 bases: TGTGCCAGCAGGAAAGGACAGCACGATTCACCCCTCCACTTT. This sequence encodes CASRKGQHDSPLHF. This chain links TRBV7-3 with TRBJ1-6, with D maybe TRBD1 (6 bases). CDR1 and CDR2 from the germline V gene are SGHTA and FQGTGA. The V end lost 6 bases, the J end lost 8 bases, and 14 bases lay between the germline ends. CDR3 size: 14 residues.

The CDR3 bases are TGTGCCATCAGTTTGGGACCCGGCGTAGGATTCGGCTACGAGCAGTACTTC. Protein sequence: CAISLGPGVGFGYEQYF. The chain uses TRBV10-3 and TRBJ2-7; D may match TRBD1 or TRBD2 (5 bases each). The CDR3 spans 17 residues. The V and J ends lost 5 bases and 3 bases respectively, with 23 bases between them. Germline-derived CDR1 and CDR2 are ENHRY and SYGVKD.

This chain connects TRBV9 to TRBJ2-3; TRBD2 aligns across 11 bases. V lost 3 bases, J lost 2 bases, and 5 bases stayed unmatched. The CDR3 length is 16 residues. Germline assignment: CDR1 SGDLS and CDR2 YYNGEE. CDR3 sequence reads: CASSDSGGAVTDTQYF. CDR3 nucleotide sequence: TGTGCCAGCAGCGATAGCGGGGGGGCCGTCACAGATACGCAGTATTTT.

The CDR3 nucleotides are TGTGCCAGCAGCGTAGACGGTCAGTATAATTCACCCCTCCACTTT. Translation: CASSVDGQYNSPLHF. V usage is TRBV9 and J usage is TRBJ1-6, with D unresolved. The CDR3 contains 15 residues. CDR1 is SGDLS and CDR2 is YYNGEE in the germline V gene. The V end lost 0 bases, the J end lost 4 bases, and 8 bases lay between the germline ends. The complete variable domain, with remaining parts taken from reference TRBV9 and TRBJ1-6, reads DSGVTQTPKHLITATGQRVTLRCSPRSGDLSVYWYQQSLDQGLQFLIQYYNGEERAKGNILERFSAQQFPDLHSELNLSSLELGDSALYFCASSVDGQYNSPLHFGNGTRLTVT.

This chain links TRBV5-4 with TRBJ1-2, with D perhaps TRBD1 (5 bases). V gave up 0 bases and J gave up 4 bases, with 10 bases separating them. Germline CDR1 SGHNT, CDR2 YYREEE (reference sequence). This CDR3 is 14 amino acids long. The CDR3 sequence is CASSLAGLGYGYTF. CDR3 nucleotide sequence: TGTGCCAGCAGCTTGGCAGGGCTTGGCTATGGCTACACCTTC. Combining the CDR3 with reference TRBV5-4 and TRBJ1-2 gives the whole variable domain ETGVTQSPTHLIKTRGQQVTLRCSSQSGHNTVSWYQQALGQGPQFIFQYYREEENGRGNFPPRFSGLQFPNYSSELNVNALELDDSALYLCASSLAGLGYGYTFGSGTRLTVV.

V gene TRBV7-2 combines with J gene TRBJ2-7, with D perhaps TRBD1 (6 bases). The germline V gene has CDR1 SGHTA and CDR2 FQGNSA. The V and J ends lost 2 bases and 3 bases respectively, with 17 bases between them. This CDR3 has 16 residues. The CDR3 nucleotides read TGTGCCAGCAGCTTATCGTTGGGCAGGGGAAACTACGAGCAGTACTTC. Translated: CASSLSLGRGNYEQYF.

This chain connects TRBV9 to TRBJ2-5; D uncertain. Germline V CDR1 and CDR2: SGDLS, YYNGEE. V was cut by 0 bases and J by 5 bases, with 11 bases left in between. The length of the CDR3 is 14 residues. Here the CDR3 reads CASSVGVSHETQYF. As DNA, the CDR3 is TGTGCCAGCAGCGTAGGGGTTAGCCATGAGACCCAGTACTTC.

This chain joins TRBV5-1 and TRBJ2-2; 11 positions match TRBD2. V shed 4 bases and J 6 bases; nucleotides not matched to a gene: 8. This CDR3 region has 16 residues. Germline V gene sequence: CDR1 SGHRS, CDR2 YFSETQ. CDR3 nucleotide sequence: TGCGCCAGCAGCCTTAGCGGGAGGGCCACGGCCGGGGAGCTGTTTTTT. Protein product: CASSLSGRATAGELFF.

This clone has only one observation. The chain carries TRBV10-3 and TRBJ2-7; TRBD2 matches 7 bases. The CDR3 runs 14 residues. Looked up from germline, CDR1 is ENHRY and CDR2 is SYGVKD. Unmatched junction bases numbered 12, after V lost 6 bases and J lost 7 bases. This CDR3 reads CAIRWLLAGLEQYF. CDR3 DNA sequence: TGTGCCATCAGGTGGTTATTAGCGGGCCTGGAGCAGTACTTC.

A few counts support this clone. As DNA, the CDR3 is TGTGCCAGCAGTTTATCGGGCAGACCAGAGAACTATGGCTACACCTTC. Translating gives CASSLSGRPENYGYTF. The rearrangement joins TRBV27 to TRBJ1-2; D is unclear. Germline V gene data show CDR1 as MNHEY and CDR2 as SMNVEV (reference sequence). This CDR3 spans 16 amino acids. Deletions cut 0 bases from V and 2 bases from J, with 13 bases between.